The source of this T cell receptor (beta chain) is a study of cytomegalovirus exposure and HLA in healthy donors. Study-wide points: The study dropped some indistinguishable V segments, TRBV6-2 and TRBV6-3 among them. Later analysis showed TCR association rates varying by HLA locus, highest for DRB1 and lowest for HLA-C. Sequencing probably produced one cluster of sequence variants that were highly shared.

This clone was observed a single time. Antigen: not known. The PCR had 60 Vbeta and 13 Jbeta primers. Only in-frame clones appear in the TCRdb table, and some are missing; sequencing was by immunoSEQ multiplex PCR. The sample has some 99,000 clones, around 73% seen once. Despite likely unrecorded immune exposures, the donors were nominally healthy at the time of sampling. Germline values: CDR1 MNHNS, CDR2 SASEGT. This CDR3 has 13 residues. V was trimmed by 4 bases and J by 1 base, leaving 8 bases between them. Sequencing was performed on PBMCs. The chain is built from TRBV6-1 and TRBJ2-7, with D possibly TRBD1 on 5 matching bases. This clonotype originated in a man aged 35-49 years in good health and CMV-seronegative. DNA for the CDR3: TGTGCCAGCAGTGCCAAGGGGTCCTACGAGCAGTACTTC. Translated: CASSAKGSYEQYF.